This is a list of T cell receptor beta chains from one sample in a study of cytomegalovirus exposure and HLA in healthy donors. The method was immunoSEQ multiplex PCR; TCRdb's version includes in-frame clones alone and lacks a portion of them. The data hold 85,000 to 110,000 clones, with 60% to 80% observed a single time. The sequenced material came from PBMCs. These receptors were taken from a man over 45 in good health and CMV-seropositive. CDR3s include the opening cysteine and the closing phenylalanine or tryptophan. A D gene is named only where the DNA matches it firmly. Clone size is stated in some rows and not others, as once, few, many or a class when expanded.

V	size	J	D	CDR3	DNA
TRBV7-9	once	TRBJ2-3	NA	CASSFRDISNTQYF	TGTGCCAGCAGCTTTCGGGACATATCCAATACGCAGTATTTT
TRBV7-9	NA	TRBJ2-5	TRBD1	CASSPTGATETQYF	TGTGCCAGCAGCCCCACAGGGGCCACAGAGACCCAGTACTTC
TRBV19	NA	TRBJ2-7	TRBD2	CASSIGGGASYEQYF	TGTGCCAGTAGTATAGGGGGAGGGGCCTCCTACGAGCAGTACTTC
TRBV21-1	NA	TRBJ1-5	NA	CASSKGSGGNDQPQHF	TGTGCCAGCAGCAAAGGGTCAGGAGGAAACGATCAGCCCCAGCATTTT
TRBV5-8	NA	TRBJ2-5	TRBD2	CASSHSGRLETQYF	TGTGCCAGCAGCCACAGCGGGAGGTTGGAGACCCAGTACTTC
TRBV11-2	NA	TRBJ2-7	NA	CASSLDRGFSAYEQYF	TGTGCCAGCAGCTTAGATCGAGGCTTCTCAGCCTACGAGCAGTACTTC
TRBV19	NA	TRBJ2-7	TRBD2	CASGRTSGSYEQYF	TGTGCCAGTGGGAGGACTAGCGGGAGCTACGAGCAGTACTTC
TRBV4-3	NA	TRBJ1-1	NA	CASSQEGRADTEAFF	TGCGCCAGCAGCCAAGAGGGCAGGGCGGACACTGAAGCTTTCTTT
TRBV28	NA	TRBJ1-2	NA	CASSSGRPKSYTF	TGTGCCAGCAGTTCGGGGAGACCAAAGAGCTACACCTTC
TRBV7-3	NA	TRBJ2-2	NA	CASSLGGSGFANTGELFF	TGTGCCAGCAGCTTAGGTGGGAGCGGGTTCGCGAACACCGGGGAGCTGTTTTTT
TRBV6-5	few	TRBJ2-7	TRBD1	CASRSDRAYEQYF	TGTGCCAGCAGATCGGACAGGGCCTACGAGCAGTACTTC
TRBV5-4	NA	TRBJ2-1	TRBD1	CASSSPGQGVNEQFF	TGTGCCAGCAGCTCACCGGGACAGGGGGTTAATGAGCAGTTCTTC
TRBV15	once	TRBJ2-5	NA	CATSSTDILVLETQYF	TGTGCCACCAGCAGTACCGACATTTTGGTGTTAGAGACCCAGTACTTC
TRBV29-1	NA	TRBJ2-5	TRBD2	CSGGGGSGEETQYF	TGCAGCGGGGGAGGAGGAAGCGGGGAAGAGACCCAGTACTTC
TRBV9	NA	TRBJ1-2	NA	CASSRGRAADGYTF	TGTGCCAGCAGCCGAGGGCGGGCTGCGGATGGCTACACCTTC
TRBV29-1	NA	TRBJ2-7	TRBD1	CSVSHPGQGNEQYF	TGCAGCGTTTCCCATCCGGGACAGGGGAACGAGCAGTACTTC
TRBV9	NA	TRBJ2-4	TRBD2	CASSRAGWDIQYF	TGTGCCAGCAGCCGAGCGGGATGGGACATTCAGTACTTC
TRBV19	NA	TRBJ1-1	NA	CASSKDKNTEAFF	TGTGCCAGTAGTAAGGACAAGAACACTGAAGCTTTCTTT
TRBV5-1	NA	TRBJ2-1	TRBD2	CASSSGLAGGGEQLF	TGCGCCAGCAGCTCGGGACTAGCGGGGGGGGGAGAGCAGCTCTTC
TRBV29-1	NA	TRBJ1-3	TRBD1	CSARTGSSGNTIYF	TGCAGCGCTCGGACAGGGAGCTCTGGAAACACCATATATTTT
TRBV11-3	NA	TRBJ2-1	NA	CASSSGKSYNEQFF	TGTGCCAGCAGCTCAGGGAAATCCTACAATGAGCAGTTCTTC
TRBV11-1	once	TRBJ1-2	NA	CASSLIAGSSHGYTF	TGTGCCAGCAGCTTAATCGCGGGCAGCAGCCATGGCTACACCTTC
TRBV6-1	NA	TRBJ2-3	TRBD2	CASSWGLAGTDTQYF	TGTGCCAGCAGTTGGGGACTAGCGGGCACAGATACGCAGTATTTT
TRBV4-2	NA	TRBJ2-1	NA	CASSQHRELSYNEQFF	TGTGCCAGCAGCCAGCACAGGGAACTCTCCTACAATGAGCAGTTCTTC
TRBV7-9	NA	TRBJ2-7	NA	CASSPQQEYYEQYF	TGTGCCAGCAGCCCCCAGCAGGAATACTACGAGCAGTACTTC
TRBV7-3	few	TRBJ2-1	NA	CASSLAGGSTEQFF	TGTGCCAGCAGCTTAGCCGGAGGGTCGACTGAGCAGTTCTTC
TRBV11-3	NA	TRBJ2-1	TRBD2	CASSYSGAYNEQFF	TGTGCCAGCAGCTATAGCGGGGCCTACAATGAGCAGTTCTTC
TRBV27	NA	TRBJ2-3	TRBD2	CASSFQAGDSSTDTQYF	TGTGCCAGCAGTTTTCAAGCGGGAGATTCTAGCACAGATACGCAGTATTTT
TRBV5-1	once	TRBJ1-5	NA	CASSLLPGNQPQHF	TGCGCCAGCAGCCTCCTCCCTGGCAATCAGCCCCAGCATTTT
TRBV5-1	NA	TRBJ1-2	TRBD1	CASSSTGGGSYGYTF	TGCGCCAGCAGCTCAACAGGGGGTGGGAGCTATGGCTACACCTTC
TRBV7-2	few	TRBJ2-5	TRBD2	CASSYRTSGRTIQETQYF	TGTGCCAGCAGCTATCGGACTAGCGGGAGGACAATCCAAGAGACCCAGTACTTC
TRBV6-1	NA	TRBJ2-5	NA	CASSALTSPGTQYF	TGTGCCAGCTCTGCCCTTACAAGTCCAGGGACCCAGTACTTC
TRBV6-5	NA	TRBJ2-5	NA	CASSYSTAGSGETQYF	TGTGCCAGCAGTTACTCGACGGCCGGGAGCGGAGAGACCCAGTACTTC
TRBV30	NA	TRBJ2-7	NA	CAWSQYSPPYEQYF	TGTGCCTGGAGTCAGTATTCCCCCCCCTACGAGCAGTACTTC
TRBV6-1	NA	TRBJ2-2	NA	CASSGGGRPNTGELFF	TGTGCCAGCAGTGGTGGGGGCAGGCCGAACACCGGGGAGCTGTTTTTT
TRBV5-8	NA	TRBJ2-2	TRBD2	CASSSGTSVRAGELFF	TGTGCCAGCAGCTCCGGGACTAGCGTCAGGGCCGGGGAGCTGTTTTTT
TRBV10-3	NA	TRBJ2-3	TRBD2	CAINRGRGADTQYF	TGTGCCATCAATCGAGGGAGGGGTGCGGATACGCAGTATTTT
TRBV19	NA	TRBJ1-5	NA	CASSTSGLGQPQHF	TGTGCCAGTAGTACCTCAGGGCTTGGTCAGCCCCAGCATTTT
TRBV11-3	NA	TRBJ1-1	NA	CASSVAYPPSRVFF	TGTGCCAGCAGCGTCGCGTATCCTCCAAGCCGGGTTTTCTTT
TRBV2	NA	TRBJ2-7	NA	CASTGVGGYEQYF	TGTGCCAGCACTGGGGTAGGGGGCTACGAGCAGTACTTC
TRBV6-6	NA	TRBJ2-7	TRBD2	CASTPIGGAHEQYF	TGTGCCAGCACCCCTATCGGGGGGGCCCACGAGCAGTACTTC